A selection of T cell receptor beta chains follows, all from one sample in a study of T cell repertoires in cytomegalovirus infection. TCRdb reprocessed the reads via MiXCR and lists one record per CDR3 protein. The sample shows around 240,000 distinct CDR3 sequences, under 25% of them seen only once. The sample was CD8+ T cells from PBMCs. The receptors were gathered from a human donor in good health (CMV status not recorded). Some clones in this sample may be carry-over from other donors' samples. The CDR3 runs from the conserved cysteine through the conserved F or W. A D gene is named only where the DNA matches it firmly. Clone size is given for some rows only: seen once, a few or many times, or a class if the clone is expanded.

clone size | J gene | V gene | D gene | CDR3 DNA | CDR3 protein
. | TRBJ1-2 | TRBV30 | . | TGTGCCTGGAGTCCGGGGAGCGGCTATGGCTACACCTTC | CAWSPGSGYGYTF
. | TRBJ1-1 | TRBV28 | . | TGTGCCAGCAGACAACAGGGTCTGAACACTGAAGCTTTCTTT | CASRQQGLNTEAFF
. | TRBJ1-1 | TRBV27 | . | TGTGCCAGCAGCCCAACAGGGCTATCAGCTTTCTTT | CASSPTGLSAFF
many | TRBJ2-7 | TRBV7-6 | . | TGTGCCAGCAGCTTAGAACGAGGGTCGGTCTACGAGCAGTACTTC | CASSLERGSVYEQYF
. | TRBJ2-7 | TRBV6-6 | TRBD1 | TGTGCCAGCAGTTACTCAGGCAGGGGGCCGGAGCTGTTCTTC | CASSYSGRGPELFF
many | TRBJ2-3 | TRBV7-8 | . | TGTGCCAGCAGCTCCGGTAGTTTAGATACGCAGTATTTT | CASSSGSLDTQYF
many | TRBJ2-1 | TRBV19 | . | TGTGCCAGTAGTATATCTACAGGGAGATCCTACAATGAGCAGTTCTTC | CASSISTGRSYNEQFF
. | TRBJ1-1 | TRBV7-9 | . | TGTGCCTGGGCCCGACAGAACACTGAAGCTTTCTTT | CAWARQNTEAFF
few | TRBJ2-7 | TRBV4-1 | TRBD1 | TGCGCCAGCAGCCAGGGACAGGGATTCTACGAGCAGTACTTC | CASSQGQGFYEQYF
. | TRBJ2-1 | TRBV6-6 | . | TGTGCCAGCAGCCTCACAGGGCAGGGCCCTTACAATGAGCAGTTCTTC | CASSLTGQGPYNEQFF
. | TRBJ1-5 | TRBV12-3/TRBV12-4 | TRBD1 | TGTGCCAGCAGCATTCCGGGACAGGGGTTGAGGCAGCCCCAGCATTTT | CASSIPGQGLRQPQHF
once | TRBJ2-6 | TRBV6-1 | TRBD2 | TGTGCCAGCAGTGAACCGACGGGGGGGACCAACGTCCTGACTTTC | CASSEPTGGTNVLTF
. | TRBJ1-6 | TRBV28 | . | TGTGCCAGCAGCGCCGGGACAATTAATTCACCCCTCCACTTT | CASSAGTINSPLHF
few | TRBJ1-5 | TRBV7-2 | . | TGTGCCAGCGGGGGTAGCAATCAGCCCCAGCATTTT | CASGGSNQPQHF
. | TRBJ2-1 | TRBV19 | . | TGTGCCAGTAGTATATCACAGGGATCCCCGAATGAGCAGTTCTTC | CASSISQGSPNEQFF
. | TRBJ1-1 | TRBV2 | . | TGTGCCAGCAGTCCCCCTCGGAGCCTTAACACTGAAGCTTTCTTT | CASSPPRSLNTEAFF
many | TRBJ2-3 | TRBV7-6 | . | TGTGCCAGCAGCTTCTCCGCCGGGGCAGATACGCAGTATTTT | CASSFSAGADTQYF
. | TRBJ1-1 | TRBV11-2 | . | TGTGCCAGCAGCTTAGCGGTCAGGGAACCCCGCTTT | CASSLAVREPRF
many | TRBJ1-4 | TRBV7-2 | . | TGTGCCAGCAGCCACTGGGGGGCGACTAATGAAAAACTGTTTTTT | CASSHWGATNEKLFF
. | TRBJ2-3 | TRBV20-1 | . | TGCAGTGCTAGAGTGACGTCTACTAGCACAGATACGCAGTATTTT | CSARVTSTSTDTQYF
many | TRBJ1-1 | TRBV27 | TRBD1 | TGTGCCAGCAGTTTATCGACAGGGATCGCTGAAGCTTTCTTT | CASSLSTGIAEAFF
few | TRBJ2-4 | TRBV28 | . | TGTGCCAGCAGATCCGCCTTTTCTGCCAAAAACATTCAGTACTTC | CASRSAFSAKNIQYF
. | TRBJ2-1 | TRBV15 | TRBD2 | TGTGCCACCGGGGAGGGGTTCGATGAGCAGTTCTTC | CATGEGFDEQFF
. | TRBJ2-7 | TRBV7-2 | . | TGTGCCAGCAGCTTAGGTGCAGTATCCTACGAGCAGTACTTC | CASSLGAVSYEQYF
many | TRBJ2-1 | TRBV28 | . | TGTGCCAGCAGCCCCCAGGGGGGCTCCTACAATGAGCAGTTCTTC | CASSPQGGSYNEQFF
. | TRBJ2-3 | TRBV5-6 | TRBD1 | TGTGCCAGCAGCTTGGCGACAGGGGATAGCACAGATACGCAGTATTTT | CASSLATGDSTDTQYF
. | TRBJ2-7 | TRBV7-9 | . | TGTGCCAGCAGCCCCCAGATTGGGGCCTACGAGCAGTACTTC | CASSPQIGAYEQYF
. | TRBJ1-2 | TRBV29-1 | TRBD1 | TGCAGCGTTGACCATACAGGGGACCGGGGCTATGGCTACACCTTC | CSVDHTGDRGYGYTF
few | TRBJ2-1 | TRBV19 | . | TGTGCCGCACGGGACTTCTACAATGAGCAGTTCTTC | CAARDFYNEQFF
many | TRBJ2-6 | TRBV7-2 | . | TGTGCCAGCAGCTTAACAGGGACTAAGTCTGGGGCCAACGTCCTGACTTTC | CASSLTGTKSGANVLTF
. | TRBJ2-3 | TRBV7-9 | . | TGTGCCAGCAGCAAGTCTCCAGATACGCAGTATTTT | CASSKSPDTQYF
few | TRBJ1-1 | TRBV7-2 | . | TGTGCCAGCAGCTTAGCTTTCGGGGGTTTACCTGAAGCTTTCTTT | CASSLAFGGLPEAFF
. | TRBJ2-1 | TRBV29-1 | . | TGCAGCGTTGAAGGCAGATACAATGAGCAGTTCTTC | CSVEGRYNEQFF
many | TRBJ1-3 | TRBV28 | . | TGTGCCAGCAGTGCGGGACGGACCTTCAACTCTGGAAACACCATATATTTT | CASSAGRTFNSGNTIYF
. | TRBJ2-7 | TRBV6-5 | TRBD2 | TGTGCCAGCAGTCGAATATCTAGCGGGGGGGCGTACGAGCAGTACTTC | CASSRISSGGAYEQYF